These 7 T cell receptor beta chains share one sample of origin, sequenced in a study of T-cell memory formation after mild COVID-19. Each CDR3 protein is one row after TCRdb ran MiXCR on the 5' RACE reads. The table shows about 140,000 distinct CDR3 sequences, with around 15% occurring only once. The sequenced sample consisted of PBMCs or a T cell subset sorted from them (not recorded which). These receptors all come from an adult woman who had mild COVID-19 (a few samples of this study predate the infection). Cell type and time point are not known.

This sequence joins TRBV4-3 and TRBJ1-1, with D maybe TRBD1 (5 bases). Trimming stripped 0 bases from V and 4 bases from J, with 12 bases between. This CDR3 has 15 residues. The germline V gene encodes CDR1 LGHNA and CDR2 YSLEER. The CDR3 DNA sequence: TGCGCCAGCAGCCAAGATTTTTCAGACAGCACTGAAGCTTTCTTT. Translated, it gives CASSQDFSDSTEAFF.

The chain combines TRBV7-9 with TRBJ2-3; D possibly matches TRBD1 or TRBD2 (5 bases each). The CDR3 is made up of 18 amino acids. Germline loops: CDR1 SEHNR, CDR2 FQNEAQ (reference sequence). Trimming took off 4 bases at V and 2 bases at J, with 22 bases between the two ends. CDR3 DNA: TGTGCCAGCAGCTCATCAACCGGGACGGCTGGTATCACAGATACGCAGTATTTT. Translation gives CASSSSTGTAGITDTQYF.

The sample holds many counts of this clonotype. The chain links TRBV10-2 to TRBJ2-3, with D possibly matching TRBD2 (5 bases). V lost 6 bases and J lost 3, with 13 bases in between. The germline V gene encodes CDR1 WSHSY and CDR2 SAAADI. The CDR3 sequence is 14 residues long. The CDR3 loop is CASSYGVVTDTQYF. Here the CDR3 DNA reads TGCGCCAGCAGCTACGGGGTGGTGACAGATACGCAGTATTTT.

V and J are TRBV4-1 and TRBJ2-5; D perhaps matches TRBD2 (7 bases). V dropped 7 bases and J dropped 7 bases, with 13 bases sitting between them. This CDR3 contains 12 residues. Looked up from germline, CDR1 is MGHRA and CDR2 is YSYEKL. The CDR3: CASTGGEGTQYF. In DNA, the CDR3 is TGCGCCAGCACGGGGGGCGAGGGGACCCAGTACTTC.

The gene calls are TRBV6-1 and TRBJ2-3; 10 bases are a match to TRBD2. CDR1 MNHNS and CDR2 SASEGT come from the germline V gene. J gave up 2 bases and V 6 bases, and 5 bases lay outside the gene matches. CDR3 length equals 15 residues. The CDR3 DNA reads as TGTGCCAGCAGAACTAGCGGGGTCTTCACAGATACGCAGTATTTT. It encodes CASRTSGVFTDTQYF.

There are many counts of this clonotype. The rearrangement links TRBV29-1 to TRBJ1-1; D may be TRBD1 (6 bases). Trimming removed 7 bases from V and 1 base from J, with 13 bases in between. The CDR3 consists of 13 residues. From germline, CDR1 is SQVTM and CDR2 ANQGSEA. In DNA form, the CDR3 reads TGCAGCGCTGACGGACAGACGAACACTGAAGCTTTCTTT. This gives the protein CSADGQTNTEAFF.

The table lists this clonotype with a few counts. The CDR3 nucleotides are TGCAGTGCTAGAGGGATAGCGGGAGCGAGGACAGATACGCAGTATTTT. This encodes CSARGIAGARTDTQYF. This chain links TRBV20-1 with TRBJ2-3; 9 bases match TRBD2. Germline trimming cut 1 base from V and 3 bases from J; bases unmatched to any gene: 8. Germline CDR1 is DFQATT and CDR2 is SNEGSKA (reference sequence). CDR3 length equals 16 residues.